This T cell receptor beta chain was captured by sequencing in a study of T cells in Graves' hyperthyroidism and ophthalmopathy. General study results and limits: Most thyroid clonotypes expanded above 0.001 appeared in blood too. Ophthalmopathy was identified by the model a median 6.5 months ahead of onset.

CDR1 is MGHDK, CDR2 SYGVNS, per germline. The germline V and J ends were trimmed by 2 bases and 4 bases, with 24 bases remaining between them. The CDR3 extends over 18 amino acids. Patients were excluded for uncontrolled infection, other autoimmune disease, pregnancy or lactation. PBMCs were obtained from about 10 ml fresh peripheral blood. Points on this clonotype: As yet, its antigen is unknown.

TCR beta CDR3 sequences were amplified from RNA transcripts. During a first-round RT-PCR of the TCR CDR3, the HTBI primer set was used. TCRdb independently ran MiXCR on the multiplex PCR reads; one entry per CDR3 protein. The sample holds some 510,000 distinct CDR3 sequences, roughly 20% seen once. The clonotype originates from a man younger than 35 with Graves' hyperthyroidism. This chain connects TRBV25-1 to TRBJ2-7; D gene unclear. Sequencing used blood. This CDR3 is CASSEENAQGRSSYEQYF. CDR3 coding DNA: TGTGCCAGCAGTGAAGAAAATGCTCAAGGACGGAGTTCTTACGAGCAGTACTTC.